This TCR beta chain came from a study of blood T cell repertoires in COVID-19. Looking at the study overall: The study drew acute and convalescent COVID-19 samples from the United States, Italy and Spain. The cDNA or gDNA used as material had been derived from T cells, B-cell-depleted T cells, or PBMCs.

Original data processing: Reference gene primer amplification in the assay estimated nucleated cell counts. Measured with immunoSEQ multiplex PCR; TCRdb has only the in-frame clones, and not every one. V and J calls and clone size are copied from that table; D and trimming were computed from the DNA. The table lists some 190,000 clones, more than 75% of them singletons. The V gene lost 4 bases and the J gene lost 11 bases, with 18 bases spanning the gap. Germline V gives CDR1 KGHSH, CDR2 LQKENI. The CDR3 loop spans 14 amino acids. The source is a man between 25 and 39 years old with acute COVID-19. Sequencing input: PBMCs or T cells enriched from blood (not recorded which). The chain couples TRBV18 to TRBJ1-5; the D gene is possibly TRBD1 (6 bases). The chain's CDR3 is CASSLDSFVSSQHF. CDR3 coding DNA: TGTGCCAGCTCACTGGACAGTTTTGTATCGTCCCAGCATTTT.